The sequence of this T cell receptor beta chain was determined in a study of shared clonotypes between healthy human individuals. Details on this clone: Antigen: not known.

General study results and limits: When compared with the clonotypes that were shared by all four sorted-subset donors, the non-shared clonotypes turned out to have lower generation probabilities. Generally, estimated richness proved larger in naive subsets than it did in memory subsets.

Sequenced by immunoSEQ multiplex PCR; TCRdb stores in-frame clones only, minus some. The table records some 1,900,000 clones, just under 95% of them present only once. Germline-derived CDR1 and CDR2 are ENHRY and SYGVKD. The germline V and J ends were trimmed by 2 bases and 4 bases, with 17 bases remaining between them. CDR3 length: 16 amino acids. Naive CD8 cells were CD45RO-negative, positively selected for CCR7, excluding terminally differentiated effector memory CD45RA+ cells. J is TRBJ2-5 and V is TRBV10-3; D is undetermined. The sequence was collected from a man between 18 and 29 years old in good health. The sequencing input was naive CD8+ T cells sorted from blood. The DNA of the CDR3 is TGTGCCATCAGTGAGAGAGGTGATCTGATGGGAGAGACCCAGTACTTC. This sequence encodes CAISERGDLMGETQYF.